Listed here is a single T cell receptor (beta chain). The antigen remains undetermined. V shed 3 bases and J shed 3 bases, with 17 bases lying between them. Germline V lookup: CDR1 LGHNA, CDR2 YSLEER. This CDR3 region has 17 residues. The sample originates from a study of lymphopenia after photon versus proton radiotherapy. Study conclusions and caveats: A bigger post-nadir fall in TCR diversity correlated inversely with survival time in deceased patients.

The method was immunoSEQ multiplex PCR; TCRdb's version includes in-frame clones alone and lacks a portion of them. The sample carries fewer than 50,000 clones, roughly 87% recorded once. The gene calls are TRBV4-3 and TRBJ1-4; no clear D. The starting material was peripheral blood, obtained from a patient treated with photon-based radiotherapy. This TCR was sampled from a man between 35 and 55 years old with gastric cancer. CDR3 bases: TGCGCCAGCAGCCAGACTGGGTCTCCAAGGTCTAATGAAAAACTGTTTTTT. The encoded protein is CASSQTGSPRSNEKLFF.